The 22 T cell receptor beta chains given below trace back to one sample, sequenced in a study of blood T cell repertoires in COVID-19. Method: immunoSEQ multiplex PCR; TCRdb's copy keeps in-frame clones and lacks some. The profile shows 95,000 to 150,000 clones, 55% to 75% of them singletons. The sample taken for sequencing was peripheral blood. The receptors were gathered from a human donor with acute or convalescent COVID-19. The donor label of this sample is uncertain.

The chain joins TRBV3-1 (or the pseudogene TRBV3-2) to TRBJ2-1; D may be TRBD1 (7 bases). The CDR3 loop spans 17 amino acids. The germline CDR1 and CDR2 sequences are LGHDT and YNNKEL (reference sequence). V was cut by 2 bases and J by 6 bases, with 20 bases left in between. The DNA of the CDR3 is TGTGCCAGCAGCCAAACTCCTCGTGCAGGGGGGTCCAATGAGCAGTTCTTC. It is translated as CASSQTPRAGGSNEQFF.

This clone turned up a few times. The chain is built from TRBV19 and TRBJ1-3; D may be TRBD1 (5 bases). In germline, CDR1 is LNHDA, CDR2 SQIVND (reference sequence). The CDR3 is 14 amino acids. V was cut by 6 bases and J by 0 bases, with 9 bases left in between. The DNA of the CDR3 is TGTGCCAGTAGGGACATCGGCTCTGGAAACACCATATATTTT. Translated, it gives CASRDIGSGNTIYF.

The chain is built from TRBV7-9 and TRBJ1-1, with a tentative D call TRBD1 (6 bases). The CDR3 has 16 amino acids. Germline V gene lookup returns CDR1 SEHNR and CDR2 FQNEAQ (reference sequence). V lost 5 bases and J lost 1, with 17 bases in between. The CDR3 loop is CASSQRGGDKNTEAFF. Here the CDR3 DNA reads TGTGCCAGCAGCCAGCGGGGGGGCGATAAGAACACTGAAGCTTTCTTT. Drawing the rest from reference TRBV7-9 and TRBJ1-1, the complete variable domain is DTGVSQNPRHKITKRGQNVTFRCDPISEHNRLYWYRQTLGQGPEFLTYFQNEAQLEKSRLLSDRFSAERPKGSFSTLEIQRTEQGDSAMYLCASSQRGGDKNTEAFFGQGTRLTVV.

The rearrangement joins TRBV18 to TRBJ1-1, with a possible D match to TRBD1 (6 bases). The CDR3 sequence is 16 residues long. Germline values: CDR1 KGHSH, CDR2 LQKENI. Trimming cost V 6 bases and J 1 base, with 18 bases left between them. CDR3 residues: CASSVTFLQGNTEAFF. As DNA, the CDR3 is TGTGCCAGCTCCGTCACCTTCTTACAGGGGAACACTGAAGCTTTCTTT.

This rearrangement joins TRBV18 to TRBJ2-1, with 7 positions matching TRBD1. This CDR3 is built from 15 residues. Unmatched junction bases numbered 4, after V lost 4 bases and J lost 1 base. Per the germline V gene, CDR1 is KGHSH and CDR2 is LQKENI. The CDR3 here is CASSLNRGSYNEQFF. In nucleotides, the CDR3 is TGTGCCAGCTCACTCAACAGGGGTTCCTACAATGAGCAGTTCTTC.

J is TRBJ1-3 and V is TRBV24-1, with 7 positions matching TRBD1. The CDR3 loop spans 16 amino acids. The germline CDR1 and CDR2 sequences are KGHDR and SFDVKD. V was pared by 9 bases and J by 3 bases, with 13 bases of the junction left unmatched. DNA of the CDR3: TGTGCCACCTCCCCTGCACAGGGGAGCGGTGGAAACACCATATATTTT. This gives the protein CATSPAQGSGGNTIYF.

This clone turned up a few times. V usage is TRBV19 and J usage is TRBJ1-5; maybe TRBD1 (5 bases). With 6 bases removed from V and 2 bases from J, the gap between germline ends came to 17 bases. From germline, CDR1 is LNHDA and CDR2 SQIVND (reference sequence). This CDR3 comprises 16 residues. The CDR3 nucleotides are TGTGCCAGTAGCCGTCACTGGGGCTCGGGCAATCAGCCCCAGCATTTT. As protein: CASSRHWGSGNQPQHF.

This sequence joins TRBV19 and TRBJ1-1; possibly TRBD1 for D (5 bases). The CDR3 totals 13 residues. V lost 0 bases and J lost 3, with 5 bases in between. Germline lookup yields CDR1 LNHDA and CDR2 SQIVND (reference sequence). In DNA form, the CDR3 reads TGTGCCAGTAGTATAGACAGGGACACTGAAGCTTTCTTT. This gives the protein CASSIDRDTEAFF.

This clone was recorded a few times. The chain combines TRBV7-9 with TRBJ1-2, with D possibly being TRBD1 (6 bases). CDR1 is SEHNR, CDR2 FQNEAQ, per germline (reference sequence). The V gene lost 4 bases and the J gene lost 3 bases, with 21 bases spanning the gap. The CDR3 length is 17 residues. CDR3 residues: CASSSTSGGGLHYGYTF. CDR3 coding DNA: TGTGCCAGCAGCTCCACGTCGGGCGGGGGGCTTCACTATGGCTACACCTTC.

This chain uses TRBV6-1 with TRBJ2-6; perhaps TRBD1 as D (5 bases). V was trimmed by 1 base and J by 0 bases, leaving 10 bases between them. Per the germline V gene, CDR1 is MNHNS and CDR2 is SASEGT. The CDR3 is 17 amino acids. CDR3 DNA: TGTGCCAGCAGTGAAGATGTTAGGGGCTCTGGGGCCAACGTCCTGACTTTC. This encodes CASSEDVRGSGANVLTF.

The V call is TRBV28, the J call TRBJ1-1; D is uncertain. The CDR3 is made up of 13 amino acids. CDR1 is MDHEN and CDR2 is SYDVKM in the germline V gene. V lost 2 bases, J lost 1 base, and 5 bases lay in between. Here the CDR3 reads CASSLVQNTEAFF. The CDR3 region has the DNA TGTGCCAGCAGTTTAGTACAGAACACTGAAGCTTTCTTT.

This clone was counted between two and nine times. The V call is TRBV6-2 or TRBV6-3, the J call TRBJ1-1; D gene unclear. The CDR3 runs 13 residues. Trimming removed 0 bases at V and 5 bases at J, with 7 bases between. CDR1 and CDR2 (germline): MNHEY, SVGEGT. CDR3 protein: CASSYSAWTEAFF. The CDR3 region has the DNA TGTGCCAGCAGTTACTCGGCTTGGACTGAAGCTTTCTTT.

As regards this clone: A much larger clone sits a single nucleotide away, making a read error possible. The genes are TRBV3-1 (or the pseudogene TRBV3-2) and TRBJ1-5; D unclear. The CDR3 is 13 amino acids. Trimming cost V 4 bases and J 2 bases, with 6 bases left between them. CDR1 LGHDT and CDR2 YNNKEL come from the germline V gene (reference sequence). The CDR3 reads CASSRAGNQPQHF. The CDR3 nucleotides read TGTGCCAGCAGCCGGGCAGGCAATCAGCCCCAGCATTTT.

This clone turned up a few times. This sequence joins TRBV7-9 and TRBJ1-2; D is possibly TRBD1 (6 bases). Looked up from germline, CDR1 is SEHNR and CDR2 is FQNEAQ (reference sequence). V was shortened by 4 bases and J by 3 bases, with 12 bases between the two germline ends. CDR3 length: 14 residues. Written as DNA, the CDR3 is TGTGCCAGCAGCTACGAGACAGGTTACTATGGCTACACCTTC. Amino acids: CASSYETGYYGYTF.

The chain uses TRBV12-5 and TRBJ2-7; D call uncertain. The CDR3 is 12 residues long. The germline CDR1 and CDR2 sequences are LGHNT and FRNRAP. The ends were cut back, 7 bases at V and 5 bases at J, with 12 bases in the middle. The CDR3 region has the DNA TGTGCTAGTGCCACATACGACAACGAGCAGTACGTC. Protein sequence: CASATYDNEQYV.

This clone was detected only once. The chain uses TRBV7-9 and TRBJ1-6; weak D call: TRBD1 (5 bases). The V end was cut by 0 bases, the J end by 6 bases, with 9 bases between. From germline, CDR1 is SEHNR and CDR2 FQNEAQ (reference sequence). This CDR3 spans 15 amino acids. Here the CDR3 DNA reads TGTGCCAGCAGCTTAGCGCAGGGTGGTAATTCACCCCTCCACTTT. Its translation is CASSLAQGGNSPLHF.

This clone has a single count. This chain links TRBV10-3 with TRBJ1-6; tentatively, D is TRBD1 (6 bases). The CDR3 spans 15 residues. Trimming pared 5 bases from V and 0 bases from J, leaving 8 bases between. In germline, CDR1 is ENHRY, CDR2 SYGVKD. The CDR3 DNA is TGTGCCATCAGTACAGGGAGCTCCTATAATTCACCCCTCCACTTT. Translation gives CAISTGSSYNSPLHF.

This clone was observed once. The rearrangement joins TRBV30 to TRBJ1-1; TRBD1 aligns across 11 bases. With V trimmed by 2 bases and J by 4 bases, 6 bases remained unmatched. CDR3 size: 15 residues. Looked up from germline, CDR1 is GTSNPN and CDR2 is SVGIG (reference sequence). Here the CDR3 DNA reads TGTGCCTGGAGTCCCCGGACAGGGGGCTTCACTGAAGCTTTCTTT. Translated: CAWSPRTGGFTEAFF.

The chain recombines TRBV18 with TRBJ2-2, with D tentatively TRBD2 (6 bases). The CDR3 covers 17 residues. Germline assignment: CDR1 KGHSH and CDR2 LQKENI. Trimming cost V 3 bases and J 6 bases, with 20 bases left between them. In DNA, the CDR3 is TGTGCCAGCTCACCGGAGACTAGGGGCTCGGGCTCCGGGGAGCTGTTTTTT. This codes for CASSPETRGSGSGELFF.

J is TRBJ1-1 and V is TRBV7-9; D ambiguous. The CDR3 runs to 13 residues. Deletions cut 6 bases from V and 3 bases from J, with 11 bases between. Per germline, CDR1 SEHNR and CDR2 FQNEAQ (reference sequence). CDR3: CASRLSRDTEAFF. The CDR3 bases are TGTGCCAGCAGACTCTCCCGCGACACTGAAGCTTTCTTT.

The rearrangement uses TRBV15 and TRBJ1-6, with TRBD1 matching 8 bases. With V trimmed by 1 base and J by 9 bases, 2 bases remained unmatched. Germline V CDR1 and CDR2: LNHNV, YYDKDF (reference sequence). The CDR3 is 14 amino acids. This chain's CDR3 is CATSRGGQGSPLHF. CDR3 DNA: TGTGCCACCAGCAGAGGAGGACAGGGTTCACCCCTCCACTTT.

The chain uses TRBV5-1 and TRBJ2-1; 10 nucleotides match TRBD2. Per the germline V gene, CDR1 is SGHRS and CDR2 is YFSETQ. Trimming cost V 5 bases and J 1 base; bases outside gene matches: 0. The CDR3 sequence is 14 residues long. The CDR3 region has the DNA TGCGCCAGCAGTAGCGGGGGGTCCTACAATGAGCAGTTCTTC. It specifies CASSSGGSYNEQFF.